One sample yielded the 18 T cell receptor beta chains listed below, sequenced in a study of blood T cells in healthy people across ages. Sample-barcoded 5' priming and a J-beta primer mix drove a second PCR of roughly 6 to 12 cycles. In TCRdb, the 5' RACE reads were re-called with MiXCR into one record per CDR3 protein. The table includes around 800,000 distinct CDR3 sequences, 46% detected once. Sequencing was performed on blood. All receptors derive from a man at least 80 years old in good health.

The genes are TRBV5-1 and TRBJ2-3; 11 nucleotides align to TRBD2. With 4 bases clipped from V and 5 bases from J, the junction kept 6 bases outside the gene matches. In germline, CDR1 is SGHRS, CDR2 YFSETQ. This CDR3 has 15 amino acids. CDR3 sequence: CASSRTSGRVDTQYF. As DNA, the CDR3 is TGCGCCAGCAGCCGGACTAGCGGGCGTGTAGATACGCAGTATTTT.

Details on this clonotype: No conserved phenylalanine or tryptophan is present at the end of the CDR3, so a read error is the likely explanation. The chain carries TRBV12-3 or TRBV12-4 and TRBJ2-7, with a tentative D call TRBD1 (5 bases). V gave up 3 bases and J gave up 3 bases, with 12 bases separating them. The CDR3 is made up of 14 amino acids. CDR3 protein: CASSFLDRGYEQYL. As DNA, the CDR3 is TGTGCCAGCAGTTTCCTTGACAGAGGCTACGAGCAGTACTTG.

CDR3 nucleotide sequence: TGTGCCAGCAGCCAAGGGAAGGGACTCAATCAAAACAATGAGCAGTTCTTC. This sequence encodes CASSQGKGLNQNNEQFF. This chain joins TRBV3-1 and TRBJ2-1, with a possible D match to TRBD2 (6 bases). Germline V gives CDR1 LGHDT, CDR2 YNNKEL (reference sequence). V was trimmed by 1 base and J by 5 bases, leaving 18 bases between them. CDR3 length equals 17 residues.

This chain links TRBV14 with TRBJ2-1; tentatively, D is TRBD1 (7 bases). Germline V gene lookup returns CDR1 SGHDN and CDR2 FVKESK. Deletions cut 4 bases from V and 3 bases from J, with 16 bases between. The CDR3 covers 16 residues. The CDR3 loop reads CASSLRGGGDYNEQFF. The CDR3 DNA reads as TGTGCCAGCAGCCTCCGAGGAGGGGGCGACTACAATGAGCAGTTCTTC.

There are a few counts of this clonotype. The gene calls are TRBV25-1 and TRBJ2-5; 9 positions match TRBD2. The CDR3 is 15 amino acids. Germline-derived CDR1 and CDR2 are MGHDK and SYGVNS. V gave up 4 bases and J gave up 1 base; unmatched junction bases: 4. CDR3 sequence (DNA): TGTGCCAGCAGTGTTCCTAGCGGGGCCCAAGAGACCCAGTACTTC. Its protein is CASSVPSGAQETQYF.

Turning to this clonotype: A much larger clone differs by one base, so this may be a read error. This chain joins TRBV12-3 or TRBV12-4 and TRBJ2-7, with TRBD2 identical over 8 bases. With 4 bases clipped from V and 11 bases from J, the junction kept 10 bases outside the gene matches. The CDR3 has 13 amino acids. The CDR3 DNA sequence: TGTGCCAGCAGTTCAGCCGGAGCGGGAGTCAAGTACTTC. Translating it yields CASSSAGAGVKYF.

The J gene is TRBJ2-1, the V gene TRBV20-1; TRBD1 aligns across 9 bases. Germline CDR1 is DFQATT and CDR2 is SNEGSKA (reference sequence). The CDR3 extends over 15 amino acids. J gave up 6 bases and V 6 bases, and 12 bases lay outside the gene matches. CDR3 DNA: TGCAGTGCCCCGGGACAGGGCAATATTGGCAATGAGCAGTTCTTC. This gives the protein CSAPGQGNIGNEQFF.

There are a few counts of this clonotype. The CDR3 bases are TGTGCCAGCAGCGCCCCGGGACAGGGGAGCACTGAAGCTTTCTTT. Translation: CASSAPGQGSTEAFF. The chain recombines TRBV6-1 with TRBJ1-1, with 10 nucleotides matching TRBD1. Losses at the gene ends were 6 bases for V and 4 bases for J; bases not matched to a gene: 8. The CDR3 covers 15 residues. Looked up from germline, CDR1 is MNHNS and CDR2 is SASEGT.

This clonotype was seen more than once but under ten times. V and J are TRBV20-1 and TRBJ2-5; the D gene is possibly TRBD2 (6 bases). This CDR3 is 13 amino acids long. Germline-derived CDR1 and CDR2 are DFQATT and SNEGSKA (reference sequence). The V end lost 5 bases, the J end lost 1 base, and 11 bases lay between the germline ends. The CDR3 here is CSAPTGSQETQYF. In DNA form, the CDR3 reads TGCAGTGCTCCCACCGGGAGCCAAGAGACCCAGTACTTC.

This clonotype was detected only a few times. This chain links TRBV3-1 with TRBJ2-1, with D maybe TRBD2 (5 bases). The length of the CDR3 is 17 residues. V gave up 4 bases and J gave up 0 bases, with 16 bases separating them. CDR1 and CDR2 from the germline V gene are LGHDT and YNNKEL (reference sequence). The CDR3: CASSRGSSGSSYNEQFF. The DNA of the CDR3 is TGTGCCAGCAGCCGGGGATCTTCGGGGAGCTCCTACAATGAGCAGTTCTTC.

This clonotype occurred a few times. The gene calls are TRBV12-3 or TRBV12-4 and TRBJ2-5; D is ambiguous. V shed 6 bases and J shed 5 bases, with 16 bases lying between them. The CDR3 spans 14 residues. The CDR3 DNA reads as TGTGCCAGCAGATTTTTAACCCTGGGGGAGACCCAGTACTTC. The encoded protein is CASRFLTLGETQYF.

The chain has TRBV24-1 and TRBJ2-1, with unresolved D. Trimming pared 0 bases from V and 5 bases from J, leaving 7 bases between. The CDR3 contains 14 residues. Germline V lookup: CDR1 KGHDR, CDR2 SFDVKD. The CDR3 coding sequence is TGTGCCACCAGTGATTTGTACAGCGACAATGAGCAGTTCTTC. Translation: CATSDLYSDNEQFF.

In its sample, this clonotype was seen many times. The chain couples TRBV28 to TRBJ2-3; D tentatively fits TRBD1 or TRBD2 (5 bases each). The V end was cut by 2 bases, the J end by 3 bases, with 18 bases between. Germline-derived CDR1 and CDR2 are MDHEN and SYDVKM. This CDR3 spans 17 amino acids. The CDR3 DNA sequence: TGTGCCAGCAGTTTAAATTTCGGGGCAGGCCGGACAGATACGCAGTATTTT. It yields the protein CASSLNFGAGRTDTQYF.

Many counts were recorded for this clonotype. The V call is TRBV5-1, the J call TRBJ2-1, with D hard to call. The CDR3 length is 14 residues. In germline, CDR1 is SGHRS, CDR2 YFSETQ. Trimming pared 6 bases from V and 0 bases from J, leaving 10 bases between. The CDR3 here is CASNEESSYNEQFF. CDR3 nucleotides: TGCGCCAGCAATGAAGAGAGCTCCTACAATGAGCAGTTCTTC.

The DNA of the CDR3 is TGTGCCAGCACCAACGAAGGGAGCAATCAGCCCCAGCATTTT. Translating gives CASTNEGSNQPQHF. The chain couples TRBV3-1 to TRBJ1-5; D ambiguous. The CDR3 consists of 14 residues. V dropped 7 bases and J dropped 1 base, with 11 bases sitting between them. Germline lookup yields CDR1 LGHDT and CDR2 YNNKEL (reference sequence).

The chain recombines TRBV3-1 with TRBJ2-7; D may match TRBD1 or TRBD2 (5 bases each). Per germline, CDR1 LGHDT and CDR2 YNNKEL (reference sequence). The ends were cut back, 4 bases at V and 2 bases at J, with 12 bases in the middle. This CDR3 has 14 residues. CDR3 nucleotide sequence: TGTGCCAGCAGCCGGGGGAGAATTGCCTACGAGCAGTACTTC. Residues: CASSRGRIAYEQYF.

This chain connects TRBV6-1 to TRBJ2-1, with 7 bases that match TRBD2. With V trimmed by 4 bases and J by 9 bases, 6 bases remained unmatched. CDR3 size: 13 residues. The germline gives CDR1 MNHNS, CDR2 SASEGT. CDR3 protein: CASSGGRGGEQFF. The CDR3 DNA sequence: TGTGCCAGCAGTGGCGGGAGAGGCGGTGAGCAGTTCTTC.

This sequence joins TRBV3-1 and TRBJ2-1; 10 nucleotides align to TRBD1. CDR1 is LGHDT and CDR2 is YNNKEL in the germline V gene (reference sequence). V shed 3 bases, J shed 2 bases, and the junction held 4 bases outside the gene matches. The CDR3 loop spans 16 amino acids. Here the CDR3 reads CASSHLTGGAYNEQFF. The CDR3 nucleotides read TGTGCCAGCAGCCACTTGACAGGGGGCGCCTACAATGAGCAGTTCTTC.